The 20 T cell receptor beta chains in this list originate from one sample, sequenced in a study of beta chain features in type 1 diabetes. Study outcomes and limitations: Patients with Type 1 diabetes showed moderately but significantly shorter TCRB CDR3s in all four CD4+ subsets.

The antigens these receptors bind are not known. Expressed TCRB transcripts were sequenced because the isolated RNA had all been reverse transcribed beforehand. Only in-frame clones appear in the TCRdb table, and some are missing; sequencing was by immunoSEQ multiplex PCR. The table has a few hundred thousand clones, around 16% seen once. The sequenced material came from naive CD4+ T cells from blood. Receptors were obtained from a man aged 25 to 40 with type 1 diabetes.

The CDR3 here is CASRSGRALYNEQFF. CDR3 DNA sequence: TGTGCCAGCCGTAGCGGGAGGGCCCTCTACAATGAGCAGTTCTTC. The chain recombines TRBV25-1 with TRBJ2-1; 11 bases line up with TRBD2. The ends lost 8 bases at V and 3 bases at J; junction bases unmatched: 6. Looked up from germline, CDR1 is MGHDK and CDR2 is SYGVNS. The CDR3 is 15 amino acids.

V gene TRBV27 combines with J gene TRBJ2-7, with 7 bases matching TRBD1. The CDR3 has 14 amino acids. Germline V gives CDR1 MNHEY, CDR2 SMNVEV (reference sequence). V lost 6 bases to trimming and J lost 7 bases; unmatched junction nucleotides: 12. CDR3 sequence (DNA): TGTGCCAGCAGCCCTAAAGGGGGCAGGGGAGAGCAGTACTTC. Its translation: CASSPKGGRGEQYF.

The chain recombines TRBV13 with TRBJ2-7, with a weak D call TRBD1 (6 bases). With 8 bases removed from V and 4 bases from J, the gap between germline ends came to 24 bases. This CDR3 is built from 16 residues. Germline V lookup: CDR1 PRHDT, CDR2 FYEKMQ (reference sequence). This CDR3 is CASPYDRPMSPYEQYF. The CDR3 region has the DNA TGTGCCAGCCCCTATGACAGGCCTATGTCACCTTACGAGCAGTACTTC.

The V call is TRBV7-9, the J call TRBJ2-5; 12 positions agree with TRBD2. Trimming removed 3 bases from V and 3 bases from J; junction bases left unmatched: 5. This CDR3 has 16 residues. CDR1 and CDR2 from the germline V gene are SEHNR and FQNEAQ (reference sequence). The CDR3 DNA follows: TGTGCCAGCAGCTTGCGGCTAGCGGGAGGGGAAGAGACCCAGTACTTC. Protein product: CASSLRLAGGEETQYF.

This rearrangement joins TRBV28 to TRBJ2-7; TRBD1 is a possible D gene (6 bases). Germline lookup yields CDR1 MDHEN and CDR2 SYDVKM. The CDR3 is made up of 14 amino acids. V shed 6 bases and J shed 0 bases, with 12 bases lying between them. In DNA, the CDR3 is TGTGCCAGCAGCACTGACAGGAGCTCCTACGAGCAGTACTTC. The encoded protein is CASSTDRSSYEQYF.

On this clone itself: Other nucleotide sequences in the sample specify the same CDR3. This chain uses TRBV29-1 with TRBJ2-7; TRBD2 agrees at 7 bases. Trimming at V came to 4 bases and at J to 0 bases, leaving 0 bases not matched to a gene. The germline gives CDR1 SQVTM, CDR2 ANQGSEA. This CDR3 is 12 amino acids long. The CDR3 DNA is TGCAGCGTTGGGGAGGGCTCCTACGAGCAGTACTTC. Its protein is CSVGEGSYEQYF.

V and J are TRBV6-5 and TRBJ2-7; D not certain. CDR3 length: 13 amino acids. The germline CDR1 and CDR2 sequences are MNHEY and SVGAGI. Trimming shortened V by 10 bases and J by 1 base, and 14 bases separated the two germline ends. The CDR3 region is CATGLRSSYEQYF. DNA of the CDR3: TGTGCCACCGGATTAAGGTCGTCCTACGAGCAGTACTTC.

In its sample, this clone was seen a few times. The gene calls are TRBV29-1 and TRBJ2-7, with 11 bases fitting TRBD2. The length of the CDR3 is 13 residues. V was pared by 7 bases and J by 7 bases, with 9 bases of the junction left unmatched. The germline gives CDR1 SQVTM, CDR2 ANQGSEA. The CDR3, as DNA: TGCAGCGGTGGACTAGCGGGCAGAGGGGAGCAGTACTTC. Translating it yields CSGGLAGRGEQYF.

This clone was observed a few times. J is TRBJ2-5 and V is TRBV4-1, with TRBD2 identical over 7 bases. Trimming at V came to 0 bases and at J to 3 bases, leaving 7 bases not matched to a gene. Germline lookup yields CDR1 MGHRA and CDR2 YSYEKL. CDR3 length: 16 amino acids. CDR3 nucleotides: TGCGCCAGCAGCCAAGATCGAGGTGCGGGGGAAGAGACCCAGTACTTC. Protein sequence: CASSQDRGAGEETQYF.

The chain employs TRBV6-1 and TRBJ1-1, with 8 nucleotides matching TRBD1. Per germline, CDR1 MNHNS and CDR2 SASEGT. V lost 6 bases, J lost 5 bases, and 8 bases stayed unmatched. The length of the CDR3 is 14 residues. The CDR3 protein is CASSVGTGGTEAFF. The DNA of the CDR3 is TGTGCCAGCAGCGTGGGAACAGGGGGGACTGAAGCTTTCTTT.

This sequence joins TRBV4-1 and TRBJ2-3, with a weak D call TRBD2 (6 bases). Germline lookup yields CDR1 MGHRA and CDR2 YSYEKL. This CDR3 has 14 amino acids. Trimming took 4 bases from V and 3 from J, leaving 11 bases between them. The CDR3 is CASSPPGGTDTQYF. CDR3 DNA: TGCGCCAGCAGCCCACCCGGGGGAACAGATACGCAGTATTTT.

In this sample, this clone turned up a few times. CDR3 in amino acids: CSVKTLLQNEQYF. In nucleotides, the CDR3 is TGCAGCGTTAAGACGCTCCTCCAGAACGAGCAGTACTTC. The chain joins TRBV29-1 to TRBJ2-7; D is undetermined. The CDR3 runs 13 residues. V was shortened by 5 bases and J by 5 bases, with 16 bases between the two germline ends. Germline V gives CDR1 SQVTM, CDR2 ANQGSEA.

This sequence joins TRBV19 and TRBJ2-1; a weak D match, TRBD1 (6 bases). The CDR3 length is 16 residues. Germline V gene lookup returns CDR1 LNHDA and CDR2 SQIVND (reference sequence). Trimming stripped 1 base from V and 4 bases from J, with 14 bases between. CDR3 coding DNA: TGTGCCAGTAGTATAGCGACAGGACAAGGATACAATGAGCAGTTCTTC. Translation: CASSIATGQGYNEQFF.

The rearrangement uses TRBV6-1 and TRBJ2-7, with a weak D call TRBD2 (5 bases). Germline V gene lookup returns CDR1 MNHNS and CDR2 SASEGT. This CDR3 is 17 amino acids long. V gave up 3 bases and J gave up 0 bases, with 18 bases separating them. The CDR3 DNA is TGTGCCAGCAGTGAGGGATGGGAGAGAAGGAGCTCCTACGAGCAGTACTTC. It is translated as CASSEGWERRSSYEQYF.

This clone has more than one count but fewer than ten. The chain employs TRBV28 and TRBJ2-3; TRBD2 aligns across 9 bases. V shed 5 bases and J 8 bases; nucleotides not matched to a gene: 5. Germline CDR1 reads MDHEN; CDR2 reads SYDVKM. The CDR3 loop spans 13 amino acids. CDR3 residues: CASSPARGGTQYF. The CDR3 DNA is TGTGCCAGCAGTCCCGCGCGGGGGGGTACGCAGTATTTT.

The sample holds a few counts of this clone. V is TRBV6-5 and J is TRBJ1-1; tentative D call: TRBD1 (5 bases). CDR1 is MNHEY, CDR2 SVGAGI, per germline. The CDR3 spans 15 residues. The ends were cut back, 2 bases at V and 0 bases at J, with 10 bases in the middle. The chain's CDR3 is CASSYGGGMNTEAFF. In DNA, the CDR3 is TGTGCCAGCAGTTACGGTGGGGGGATGAACACTGAAGCTTTCTTT.

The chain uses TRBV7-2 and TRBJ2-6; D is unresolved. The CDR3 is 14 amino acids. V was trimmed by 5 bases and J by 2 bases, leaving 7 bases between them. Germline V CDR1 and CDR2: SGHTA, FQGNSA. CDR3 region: CASSPEPGANVLTF. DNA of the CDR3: TGTGCCAGCAGCCCCGAACCTGGGGCCAACGTCCTGACTTTC.

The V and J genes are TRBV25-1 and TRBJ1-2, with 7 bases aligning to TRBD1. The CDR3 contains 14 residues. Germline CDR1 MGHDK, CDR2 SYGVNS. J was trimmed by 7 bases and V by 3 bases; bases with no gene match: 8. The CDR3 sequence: CASSDYRQGSGYTF. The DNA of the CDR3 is TGTGCCAGCAGTGACTACCGACAGGGCTCTGGCTACACCTTC.

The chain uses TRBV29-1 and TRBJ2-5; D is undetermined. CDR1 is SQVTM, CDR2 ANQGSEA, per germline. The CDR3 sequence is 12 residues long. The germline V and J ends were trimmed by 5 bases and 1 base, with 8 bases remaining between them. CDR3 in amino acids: CSVHRGQETQYF. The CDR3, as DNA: TGCAGCGTTCACAGAGGCCAAGAGACCCAGTACTTC.

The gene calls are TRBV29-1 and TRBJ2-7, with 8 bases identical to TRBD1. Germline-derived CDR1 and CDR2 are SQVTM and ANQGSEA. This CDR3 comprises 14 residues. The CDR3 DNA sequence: TGCTCTATCCCGAGACAGGGGCTATCCTACGAGCAGTACTTC. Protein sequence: CSIPRQGLSYEQYF.